Shown below are 16 T cell receptor beta chains from a single sample sequenced in a study of T cell changes during pregnancy in multiple sclerosis. Assay: immunoSEQ multiplex PCR; the TCRdb copy retains only in-frame clones and omits some. The data contain around 34,000 clones, about nine tenths of them singletons. Sequenced material: CD8+ T cells from peripheral blood mononuclear cells, taken in the first trimester of pregnancy. These receptor sequences come from a female donor with multiple sclerosis, enrolled in a pregnancy study.

This clone was detected ten times or more. The rearrangement uses TRBV29-1 and TRBJ2-2; tentatively, D is TRBD2 (6 bases). Trimming shortened V by 7 bases and J by 4 bases, and 16 bases separated the two germline ends. This CDR3 comprises 14 residues. Germline V gene lookup returns CDR1 SQVTM and CDR2 ANQGSEA. The CDR3: CSGKGWRGTGELFF. The CDR3 DNA reads TGCAGCGGGAAGGGGTGGAGGGGCACCGGGGAGCTGTTTTTT.

The genes are TRBV7-3 and TRBJ2-1; D possibly corresponds to TRBD1 (6 bases). The germline V and J ends were trimmed by 4 bases and 2 bases, with 15 bases remaining between them. The germline CDR1 and CDR2 sequences are SGHTA and FQGTGA. The CDR3 contains 16 residues. CDR3 residues: CASSSDRSKPYNEQFF. The CDR3 DNA reads as TGTGCCAGCAGCTCGGACAGATCCAAACCCTACAATGAGCAGTTCTTC. The full variable domain, in which reference TRBV7-3 and TRBJ2-1 provide the parts outside the CDR3, is GAGVSQTPSNKVTEKGKYVELRCDPISGHTALYWYRQSLGQGPEFLIYFQGTGAADDSGLPNDRFFAVRPEGSVSTLKIQRTERGDSAVYLCASSSDRSKPYNEQFFGPGTRLTVL.

The rearrangement links TRBV5-1 to TRBJ2-7; D call uncertain. This CDR3 has 14 residues. Trimming took 0 bases from V and 2 from J, leaving 9 bases between them. Germline loops: CDR1 SGHRS, CDR2 YFSETQ. The CDR3 DNA sequence: TGCGCCAGCAGCTTGGCCTACCGCCCCTACGAGCAGTACTTC. Its protein is CASSLAYRPYEQYF.

CDR3 coding DNA: TGTGCCAGCACACTTTCAAAGACAGGGGGCTATGGCTACACCTTC. Amino acid sequence: CASTLSKTGGYGYTF. V gene TRBV27 combines with J gene TRBJ1-2, with TRBD1 identical over 9 bases. The CDR3 totals 15 residues. CDR1 is MNHEY, CDR2 SMNVEV, per germline (reference sequence). Losses at the gene ends were 7 bases for V and 4 bases for J; bases not matched to a gene: 10.

This chain connects TRBV29-1 to TRBJ2-1; 11 bases are a match to TRBD2. Germline V gene sequence: CDR1 SQVTM, CDR2 ANQGSEA. J was trimmed by 8 bases and V by 2 bases; bases with no gene match: 8. The CDR3 loop spans 15 amino acids. The CDR3 sequence: CSVELAGGWGDEQFF. For the CDR3, the DNA is TGCAGCGTTGAATTAGCGGGAGGGTGGGGGGATGAGCAGTTCTTC.

J is TRBJ2-3 and V is TRBV7-9; 7 bases agree with TRBD2. The germline V gene encodes CDR1 SEHNR and CDR2 FQNEAQ (reference sequence). CDR3 length equals 16 residues. The V segment lost 10 bases and the J segment 0 bases; nucleotides outside the gene matches: 13. The CDR3 is CATPSRGVRSTDTQYF. The CDR3 DNA sequence: TGTGCCACCCCCTCCCGGGGGGTAAGGAGCACAGATACGCAGTATTTT.

The chain uses TRBV28 and TRBJ2-3; D is unresolved. This CDR3 has 12 amino acids. V dropped 3 bases and J dropped 4 bases, with 5 bases sitting between them. The V gene's germline CDR1 is MDHEN and CDR2 SYDVKM. CDR3 nucleotides: TGTGCCAGCAGTTTTTATTCAGATACGCAGTATTTT. Its translation: CASSFYSDTQYF.

The chain carries TRBV18 and TRBJ2-1; D not resolved. The CDR3 contains 12 residues. V shed 2 bases and J shed 6 bases, with 5 bases lying between them. Germline-derived CDR1 and CDR2 are KGHSH and LQKENI. CDR3 DNA: TGTGCCAGCTCACCAAGGAGCAATGAGCAGTTCTTC. It is translated as CASSPRSNEQFF.

The chain joins TRBV27 to TRBJ2-1; TRBD1 is a possible D gene (6 bases). Germline CDR1 reads MNHEY; CDR2 reads SMNVEV (reference sequence). This CDR3 contains 13 residues. The V gene lost 0 bases and the J gene lost 10 bases, with 10 bases spanning the gap. The CDR3 region has the DNA TGTGCCAGCAGTTTATCGAGAAGGGGGGAGCAGTTCTTC. This codes for CASSLSRRGEQFF.

The rearrangement uses TRBV19 and TRBJ2-7; 11 bases are shared with TRBD1. The V and J ends lost 6 bases and 5 bases, in that order; junction bases with no gene match: 6. Per the germline V gene, CDR1 is LNHDA and CDR2 is SQIVND (reference sequence). The CDR3 covers 14 residues. This CDR3 reads CASSRGQGVNEQYF. CDR3 DNA sequence: TGTGCCAGTAGCCGGGGACAGGGGGTAAACGAGCAGTACTTC.

This chain links TRBV15 with TRBJ2-1; TRBD1 matches at 12 bases. Germline V lookup: CDR1 LNHNV, CDR2 YYDKDF (reference sequence). After removal of 0 bases from V and 7 bases from J, the junction contained 10 bases not matched to a gene. This CDR3 has 18 residues. This CDR3 reads CATSREGAGTGGLNEQFF. The CDR3 region has the DNA TGTGCCACCAGCAGAGAGGGTGCCGGGACAGGGGGCCTAAATGAGCAGTTCTTC.

The chain joins TRBV9 to TRBJ2-1; 11 bases line up with TRBD2. V trimming: 3 bases; J trimming: 10 bases; junction bases outside the gene matches: 9. Germline V gene sequence: CDR1 SGDLS, CDR2 YYNGEE. The CDR3 sequence is 15 residues long. The CDR3 bases are TGTGCCAGCAGCGCCCCTCGTAGCGGGAGGGGCGAGCAGTTCTTC. This codes for CASSAPRSGRGEQFF.

Regarding this clone: A read error may produce the germline difference seen at one junction end. The gene calls are TRBV7-7 and TRBJ2-2, with 7 nucleotides matching TRBD1. CDR3 size: 14 residues. CDR1 is SSHAT, CDR2 FNYEAQ, per germline (reference sequence). CDR3 nucleotides: TGTGCTAGCAGCTCCGGACAGGACACCGGGGAGCTGTTTTTT. The encoded protein is CASSSGQDTGELFF. Drawing the rest from reference TRBV7-7 and TRBJ2-2, the complete variable domain is GAGVSQSPRYKVTKRGQDVTLRCDPISSHATLYWYQQALGQGPEFLTYFNYEAQPDKSGLPSDRFSAERPEGSISTLTIQRTEQRDSAMYRCASSSGQDTGELFFGEGSRLTVL.

V and J are TRBV5-1 and TRBJ2-7, with D tentatively TRBD1 (6 bases). This CDR3 has 13 amino acids. Deletions cut 5 bases from V and 4 bases from J, with 13 bases between. Germline CDR1 is SGHRS and CDR2 is YFSETQ. The chain's CDR3 is CASSSAGAYEQYF. The CDR3 DNA sequence: TGCGCCAGCAGTAGTGCAGGGGCGTACGAGCAGTACTTC.

This chain uses TRBV7-3 with TRBJ2-3, with 8 bases identical to TRBD1. The V and J ends lost 5 bases and 3 bases, in that order; junction bases with no gene match: 10. The CDR3 covers 16 residues. Germline loops: CDR1 SGHTA, CDR2 FQGTGA. The CDR3 DNA sequence: TGTGCCAGCAGCCCGGGAGCAGGGGGCCGGACAGATACGCAGTATTTT. Translated: CASSPGAGGRTDTQYF.

The rearrangement joins TRBV4-1 to TRBJ1-1; D is ambiguous. This CDR3 contains 16 residues. Germline CDR1 reads MGHRA; CDR2 reads YSYEKL. Trimming shortened V by 4 bases and J by 2 bases, and 17 bases separated the two germline ends. The CDR3 nucleotides are TGCGCCAGCAGCCCCAAGGGTCACCCTAGCAACACTGAAGCTTTCTTT. Translated: CASSPKGHPSNTEAFF.